This passage covers 4 T cell receptor beta chains from one sample sequenced in a study of blood T cell repertoires in COVID-19. TCRdb's table, derived via immunoSEQ multiplex PCR, lists solely in-frame clones and lacks some. The data show about 280,000 clones, with 75% to 95% seen just once and less than 3.5% held by the top ten. The sample taken for sequencing was PBMCs or T cells enriched from blood (not recorded which). The receptors shown here come from a man aged 40-49 years who had been exposed to COVID-19.

The chain has TRBV5-1 and TRBJ2-2; possible D gene TRBD1, 5 bases. This CDR3 region has 15 residues. CDR1 is SGHRS and CDR2 is YFSETQ in the germline V gene. Trimming took 2 bases from V and 7 from J, leaving 15 bases between them. The DNA of the CDR3 is TGCGCCAGCAGCTTACTTACAGGTCGAGGCGGGGAGCTGTTTTTT. It translates to CASSLLTGRGGELFF.

V and J are TRBV19 and TRBJ2-2; a possible D gene is TRBD2 (6 bases). The ends were cut back, 4 bases at V and 4 bases at J, with 13 bases in the middle. Germline V gives CDR1 LNHDA, CDR2 SQIVND (reference sequence). This CDR3 has 15 amino acids. The chain's CDR3 is CASSNLLGGTGELFF. The CDR3 DNA reads TGTGCCAGTAGTAATCTCCTCGGGGGCACCGGGGAGCTGTTTTTT.

The chain employs TRBV28 and TRBJ2-1, with D unresolved. The V end was cut by 6 bases, the J end by 7 bases, with 13 bases between. From germline, CDR1 is MDHEN and CDR2 SYDVKM. This CDR3 region has 13 residues. The CDR3 reads CASRSSLGNEQFF. The DNA of the CDR3 is TGTGCCAGCAGGAGTAGTCTTGGTAATGAGCAGTTCTTC.

The chain is built from TRBV12-3 or TRBV12-4 and TRBJ1-2; D may be TRBD1 (5 bases). Trimming shortened V by 3 bases and J by 3 bases, and 8 bases separated the two germline ends. The CDR3 sequence is 13 residues long. The CDR3 reads CASSFGGDYGYTF. DNA of the CDR3: TGTGCCAGCAGTTTCGGGGGGGACTATGGCTACACCTTC.